These T cell receptor beta chains were read from a single sample in a study of blood T cell repertoires in COVID-19. TCRdb's table, derived via immunoSEQ multiplex PCR, lists solely in-frame clones and lacks some. The sample records about 150,000 clones, approximately 86% being singletons. The sample comprised peripheral blood. The source of these receptors is a man between 60 and 70 years old with COVID-19, enrolled during active disease. Each CDR3 is given with its conserved first and last residue. D genes are given only for firm matches.

j_call | d_call | v_call | cdr3_aa
TRBJ1-2 | TRBD1 | TRBV9 | CASSPRDSPNYGYTF
TRBJ2-2 | NA | TRBV19 | CASTPGSPNTGELFF
TRBJ2-1 | NA | TRBV27 | CASSPEAVGNEQFF
TRBJ1-5 | TRBD1 | TRBV7-2 | CASSWDSYNQPQHF
TRBJ2-2 | NA | TRBV19 | CASSISGEGDTGELFF
TRBJ2-7 | TRBD1 | TRBV6-5 | CASRVGQGAYEQYF
TRBJ2-1 | TRBD2 | TRBV6-5 | CASGLAGGYNEQFF
TRBJ1-4 | NA | TRBV19 | CASHPRGSTNEKLFF
TRBJ1-1 | TRBD1 | TRBV28 | CASSSTGGGDTEAFF
TRBJ1-4 | NA | TRBV7-2 | CASSLAGAGETLFF
TRBJ2-7 | TRBD1 | TRBV6-2/TRBV6-3 | CASSTGTVLTEQYF
TRBJ1-6 | TRBD1 | TRBV10-2 | CASSAQGAGNSPLHF
TRBJ2-7 | TRBD1 | TRBV10-3 | CAISPGTGLEQYF
TRBJ1-5 | TRBD1 | TRBV4-3 | CASSLQGGQPQHF
TRBJ1-1 | NA | TRBV5-1 | CASSRQGNTEAFF
TRBJ1-4 | NA | TRBV3-1/TRBV3-2 | CASSQEQGINEKLFF
TRBJ2-2 | NA | TRBV14 | CASSAQRAGTGELFF
TRBJ1-3 | NA | TRBV6-5 | CASRVPSGNTIYF
TRBJ1-3 | NA | TRBV7-9 | CASTFGLRGSGNTIYF
TRBJ1-1 | NA | TRBV11-3 | CASSSGQRQNTEAFF
TRBJ1-1 | NA | TRBV7-9 | CASSAPGGQGATEAFF
TRBJ2-1 | NA | TRBV6-4 | CASSDRGQPYNEQFF
TRBJ1-2 | NA | TRBV27 | CASSLMMAGVYGYTF
TRBJ2-1 | TRBD2 | TRBV19 | CASSTIAGTNEQFF
TRBJ2-3 | NA | TRBV3-1/TRBV3-2 | CASSQGIKGSRTDTQYF
TRBJ2-3 | TRBD2 | TRBV6-1 | CASSEAAGGPDTQYF